Listed below are T cell receptor beta chains from one sample, sequenced in a study of cytomegalovirus exposure and HLA in healthy donors. Generated by immunoSEQ multiplex PCR, the TCRdb table keeps only in-frame clones and is missing some. The sample shows approximately 180,000 clones, 79% of them seen only once. Sequencing was carried out using PBMCs. Every receptor here comes from a woman between 50 and 59 years old in good health and CMV-seronegative. The CDR3 runs from the conserved cysteine through the conserved F or W. The order of the fields is J gene, V gene, clone size, D gene, CDR3 protein, CDR3 DNA. D genes are given only for firm matches. Not all rows give a size; the values are once, few, many and, for expanded clones, a class.

J: TRBJ2-5; V: TRBV2; size: NA; D: NA; CDR3: CASRDMVDKETQYF; DNA: TGTGCCAGCAGGGACATGGTTGACAAAGAGACCCAGTACTTC
J: TRBJ2-1; V: TRBV7-3; size: NA; D: TRBD2; CDR3: CASSLTGRAGGPSYNEQFF; DNA: TGTGCCAGCAGCTTAACGGGGCGAGCGGGAGGGCCTAGCTACAATGAGCAGTTCTTC
J: TRBJ2-2; V: TRBV14; size: NA; D: NA; CDR3: CASSPNRAMTGELFF; DNA: TGTGCCAGCAGCCCGAACAGGGCCATGACCGGGGAGCTGTTTTTT
J: TRBJ2-4; V: TRBV7-2; size: once; D: NA; CDR3: CASSSRAQSILAKNIQYF; DNA: TGTGCCAGCAGCTCGAGGGCCCAATCCATTTTAGCCAAAAACATTCAGTACTTC
J: TRBJ2-7; V: TRBV5-5; size: NA; D: NA; CDR3: CASSLWGTGESREQYF; DNA: TGTGCCAGCAGCCTCTGGGGGACGGGGGAGTCGCGGGAGCAGTACTTC
J: TRBJ2-7; V: TRBV5-6; size: once; D: TRBD1; CDR3: CASSPVGDRDSYEQYF; DNA: TGTGCCAGCAGCCCTGTGGGAGACAGGGATTCCTACGAGCAGTACTTC
J: TRBJ2-5; V: TRBV19; size: NA; D: TRBD1; CDR3: CASMGTGQGVVKSKTQYF; DNA: TGTGCCAGTATGGGGACAGGACAGGGGGTAGTGAAGTCCAAGACCCAGTACTTC
J: TRBJ1-2; V: TRBV7-2; size: NA; D: NA; CDR3: CASSLAASDYGYTF; DNA: TGTGCCAGCAGCTTAGCAGCCAGCGACTATGGCTACACCTTC
J: TRBJ2-3; V: TRBV5-1; size: NA; D: NA; CDR3: CASSPRRAASTDTQYF; DNA: TGCGCCAGCAGCCCTCGGAGGGCCGCCAGCACAGATACGCAGTATTTT
J: TRBJ1-5; V: TRBV2; size: NA; D: TRBD1; CDR3: CASTDDRALQHF; DNA: TGTGCCAGCACCGACGACAGGGCCCTTCAGCATTTT
J: TRBJ2-2; V: TRBV19; size: many; D: TRBD1; CDR3: CASSTGTVTANTGELFF; DNA: TGTGCCAGTAGTACCGGGACAGTGACCGCGAACACCGGGGAGCTGTTTTTT
J: TRBJ2-3; V: TRBV4-3; size: NA; D: NA; CDR3: CASRLSGTDTQYF; DNA: TGCGCCAGCAGGCTTAGCGGCACAGATACGCAGTATTTT
J: TRBJ2-1; V: TRBV9; size: NA; D: TRBD1; CDR3: CASSVGDRDYNEQFF; DNA: TGTGCCAGCAGCGTAGGGGACAGGGATTACAATGAGCAGTTCTTC
J: TRBJ2-1; V: TRBV4-2; size: once; D: NA; CDR3: CASSQGRGGAYNEQFF; DNA: TGTGCCAGCAGCCAAGGTCGAGGCGGCGCCTACAATGAGCAGTTCTTC
J: TRBJ1-3; V: TRBV5-6; size: NA; D: NA; CDR3: CASSLSFSGNTIYF; DNA: TGTGCCAGCAGCTTGAGCTTCTCTGGAAACACCATATATTTT
J: TRBJ2-3; V: TRBV5-1; size: NA; D: NA; CDR3: CASSPLGASTDTQYF; DNA: TGCGCCAGCAGCCCGCTGGGGGCTAGCACAGATACGCAGTATTTT
J: TRBJ2-3; V: TRBV25-1; size: once; D: TRBD2; CDR3: CASSSAGSTDTQYF; DNA: TGTGCCAGCAGCTCAGCGGGGAGCACAGATACGCAGTATTTT
J: TRBJ1-2; V: TRBV11-2; size: NA; D: NA; CDR3: CASSLATGRINYGYTF; DNA: TGTGCCAGCAGCTTAGCGACAGGAAGAATTAACTATGGCTACACCTTC
J: TRBJ1-2; V: TRBV2; size: NA; D: TRBD1; CDR3: CASSDRGLYGYTF; DNA: TGTGCCAGCAGTGACAGGGGGCTATATGGCTACACCTTC
J: TRBJ2-7; V: TRBV7-2; size: NA; D: NA; CDR3: CASSLAPQGYEQYF; DNA: TGTGCCAGCAGCTTAGCCCCCCAGGGCTACGAGCAGTACTTC
J: TRBJ2-7; V: TRBV5-1; size: NA; D: NA; CDR3: CASSWDSPANYEQYF; DNA: TGCGCCAGCAGTTGGGACTCCCCCGCGAACTACGAGCAGTACTTC
J: TRBJ2-1; V: TRBV4-2; size: NA; D: TRBD2; CDR3: CASSQDDASGGEQFF; DNA: TGTGCCAGCAGCCAAGATGATGCCTCGGGGGGGGAGCAGTTCTTC
J: TRBJ1-4; V: TRBV7-2; size: few; D: TRBD1; CDR3: CASSPQGAREKLFF; DNA: TGTGCCAGCAGCCCACAGGGGGCGCGAGAAAAACTGTTTTTT
J: TRBJ1-1; V: TRBV19; size: NA; D: TRBD1; CDR3: CASKKRDRGKETEAFF; DNA: TGTGCCAGCAAAAAACGGGACAGGGGGAAGGAAACTGAAGCTTTCTTT
J: TRBJ2-2; V: TRBV6-4; size: NA; D: NA; CDR3: CASRQDNRNTGELFF; DNA: TGTGCCAGCAGACAGGACAACCGGAACACCGGGGAGCTGTTTTTT
J: TRBJ1-5; V: TRBV5-5; size: NA; D: NA; CDR3: CASSEGQLSNQPQHF; DNA: TGTGCCAGCAGCGAAGGACAGCTTAGCAATCAGCCCCAGCATTTT
J: TRBJ1-1; V: TRBV7-6; size: NA; D: NA; CDR3: CASSLLNSLNTEAFF; DNA: TGTGCCAGCAGCTTATTGAACAGCTTGAACACTGAAGCTTTCTTT
J: TRBJ1-4; V: TRBV7-2; size: once; D: NA; CDR3: CASSLVMSTNEKLFF; DNA: TGTGCCAGCAGCTTAGTTATGTCAACTAATGAAAAACTGTTTTTT
J: TRBJ1-6; V: TRBV23-1; size: NA; D: NA; CDR3: CAINRSAMSSYNSPLHF; DNA: TGCGCCATTAACAGGAGCGCCATGAGCTCCTATAATTCACCCCTCCACTTT
J: TRBJ2-3; V: TRBV7-9; size: NA; D: NA; CDR3: CASSLTVLVSTDTQYF; DNA: TGTGCCAGCAGCTTAACTGTCCTGGTTAGCACAGATACGCAGTATTTT
J: TRBJ1-1; V: TRBV5-8; size: NA; D: NA; CDR3: CASSLGSGAMTEAFF; DNA: TGTGCCAGCAGCTTGGGAAGCGGGGCGATGACTGAAGCTTTCTTT
J: TRBJ2-7; V: TRBV5-1; size: once; D: TRBD1; CDR3: CASSLANRGRAYEQYF; DNA: TGCGCCAGCAGCTTGGCAAACAGGGGTCGGGCCTACGAGCAGTACTTC
J: TRBJ1-2; V: TRBV5-6; size: once; D: TRBD1; CDR3: CASSYRDRGTDNYGYTF; DNA: TGTGCCAGCAGCTACCGGGACAGGGGGACTGATAACTATGGCTACACCTTC
J: TRBJ1-1; V: TRBV29-1; size: NA; D: NA; CDR3: CSATIGGGTEAFF; DNA: TGCAGCGCCACAATCGGGGGGGGCACTGAAGCTTTCTTT
J: TRBJ1-1; V: TRBV27; size: NA; D: TRBD1; CDR3: CASSPTRQGRTEAFF; DNA: TGTGCCAGCAGCCCGACTCGACAGGGGAGAACTGAAGCTTTCTTT
J: TRBJ1-1; V: TRBV11-2; size: once; D: NA; CDR3: CASSKEAILMNTEAFF; DNA: TGTGCCAGCAGCAAAGAAGCGATCTTAATGAACACTGAAGCTTTCTTT
J: TRBJ1-2; V: TRBV7-2; size: NA; D: NA; CDR3: CASSLSRDLYGYTF; DNA: TGTGCCAGCAGCTTATCCAGGGACTTATATGGCTACACCTTC
J: TRBJ1-5; V: TRBV2; size: NA; D: NA; CDR3: CASRGGDYSNQPQHF; DNA: TGTGCCAGCAGAGGGGGGGATTATAGCAATCAGCCCCAGCATTTT
J: TRBJ2-7; V: TRBV7-2; size: NA; D: NA; CDR3: CASSAGLTYEQYF; DNA: TGTGCCAGCAGCGCTGGACTGACCTACGAGCAGTACTTC
J: TRBJ1-4; V: TRBV19; size: once; D: NA; CDR3: CASSTPLAATNEKLFF; DNA: TGTGCCAGTAGTACCCCCCTGGCCGCAACTAATGAAAAACTGTTTTTT
J: TRBJ1-1; V: TRBV9; size: NA; D: NA; CDR3: CASSVGQGNTEAFF; DNA: TGTGCCAGCAGCGTAGGGCAGGGGAACACTGAAGCTTTCTTT
J: TRBJ1-2; V: TRBV7-8; size: NA; D: TRBD1; CDR3: CASIPDRGFWNGYTF; DNA: TGTGCCAGCATTCCGGACAGGGGCTTCTGGAATGGCTACACCTTC
J: TRBJ1-6; V: TRBV7-8; size: NA; D: NA; CDR3: CASSLGLSNSPLHF; DNA: TGTGCCAGCAGCTTGGGGCTGAGTAATTCACCCCTCCACTTT
J: TRBJ2-7; V: TRBV28; size: NA; D: NA; CDR3: CASSMPGYAYEQYF; DNA: TGTGCCAGCAGTATGCCAGGGTACGCCTACGAGCAGTACTTC
J: TRBJ1-1; V: TRBV29-1; size: NA; D: NA; CDR3: CSVEDRRGITEAFF; DNA: TGCAGCGTTGAAGATCGGCGGGGCATCACTGAAGCTTTCTTT
J: TRBJ2-5; V: TRBV5-1; size: NA; D: TRBD2; CDR3: CASSFGGSMETQYF; DNA: TGCGCCAGCAGCTTTGGCGGGAGTATGGAGACCCAGTACTTC
J: TRBJ1-2; V: TRBV5-3; size: NA; D: NA; CDR3: CARTLGSVRGYTF; DNA: TGTGCCAGAACCCTGGGGAGTGTGAGAGGCTACACCTTC
J: TRBJ2-7; V: TRBV6-5; size: NA; D: TRBD1; CDR3: CASSGTDYEQYF; DNA: TGTGCCAGCAGTGGGACAGACTACGAGCAGTACTTC
J: TRBJ1-5; V: TRBV7-2; size: NA; D: TRBD1; CDR3: CASSWDSDSNQPQHF; DNA: TGTGCCAGCAGCTGGGACAGTGATAGCAATCAGCCCCAGCATTTT
J: TRBJ2-1; V: TRBV19; size: NA; D: TRBD2; CDR3: CASTTGTRPNNEQFF; DNA: TGTGCCAGTACTACCGGGACTAGGCCGAACAATGAGCAGTTCTTC
J: TRBJ1-5; V: TRBV5-8; size: NA; D: TRBD1; CDR3: CASSPGTANQPQHF; DNA: TGTGCCAGCAGCCCCGGGACAGCCAATCAGCCCCAGCATTTT
J: TRBJ1-1; V: TRBV6-5; size: NA; D: TRBD1; CDR3: CASGRGRWGTEAFF; DNA: TGTGCCAGCGGCAGGGGGCGATGGGGCACTGAAGCTTTCTTT
J: TRBJ2-5; V: TRBV7-2; size: NA; D: NA; CDR3: CASRSGLAQGETQYF; DNA: TGTGCCAGCAGATCAGGACTAGCACAGGGGGAGACCCAGTACTTC
J: TRBJ1-6; V: TRBV7-9; size: NA; D: TRBD1; CDR3: CASSQDRANSPLHF; DNA: TGTGCCAGCAGCCAGGACAGGGCAAATTCACCCCTCCACTTT
J: TRBJ2-1; V: TRBV25-1; size: NA; D: TRBD2; CDR3: CASSEVAGGYNEQFF; DNA: TGTGCCAGCAGTGAAGTAGCGGGAGGGTACAATGAGCAGTTCTTC